The 16 T cell receptor beta chains in this list originate from one sample, sequenced in a study of molecular identifiers for immune sequencing clone quantification. Each CDR3 protein gets one entry after TCRdb re-called the PCR reads with MiXCR. The sample includes more than 250,000 distinct CDR3 sequences, about 21% of them seen just once. Sequences were obtained from naive CD8+ T cells from blood, with Jurkat cell RNA spiked in. Subset denoted: FACS-sorted CD8+CD4-CCR7+CD45RA+ naive T cells. The receptors originated from a human donor in good health. Some libraries in this study had Jurkat cell RNA spiked in.

This clonotype was seen a few times. V gene TRBV20-1 combines with J gene TRBJ2-2; D gene uncertain. The ends were cut back, 2 bases at V and 1 base at J, with 8 bases in the middle. This CDR3 contains 14 residues. Germline V CDR1 and CDR2: DFQATT, SNEGSKA (reference sequence). The CDR3 reads CSARWGKNTGELFF. The CDR3 DNA reads as TGCAGTGCTAGATGGGGAAAGAACACCGGGGAGCTGTTTTTT.

This chain joins TRBV29-1 and TRBJ1-2, with D tentatively TRBD1 (5 bases). The V gene's germline CDR1 is SQVTM and CDR2 ANQGSEA. The CDR3 totals 17 residues. Trimming shortened V by 0 bases and J by 1 base, and 18 bases separated the two germline ends. The CDR3 here is CSVEDLGRATRNYGYTF. DNA of the CDR3: TGCAGCGTTGAAGATCTGGGCAGGGCCACACGTAACTATGGCTACACCTTC.

The table lists this clonotype with many counts. This rearrangement joins TRBV25-1 to TRBJ1-1; D gene uncertain. Trimming cost V 6 bases and J 0 bases, with 8 bases left between them. The germline V gene has CDR1 MGHDK and CDR2 SYGVNS. The CDR3 totals 13 residues. CDR3 DNA sequence: TGTGCCAGCAGCCCGCCCTTGAACACTGAAGCTTTCTTT. Translated: CASSPPLNTEAFF. The full variable domain, completed using reference TRBV25-1 and TRBJ1-1, is EADIYQTPRYLVIGTGKKITLECSQTMGHDKMYWYQQDPGMELHLIHYSYGVNSTEKGDLSSESTVSRIRTEHFPLTLESARPSHTSQYLCASSPPLNTEAFFGQGTRLTVV.

This clonotype showed up many times. This chain connects TRBV7-9 to TRBJ2-1; no definite D call. The germline CDR1 and CDR2 sequences are SEHNR and FQNEAQ (reference sequence). This CDR3 is built from 15 residues. V dropped 1 base and J dropped 2 bases, with 9 bases sitting between them. The CDR3 region is CASSLVLGPYNEQFF. The CDR3 DNA reads TGTGCCAGCAGCTTAGTCTTAGGTCCCTACAATGAGCAGTTCTTC.

With regard to this clonotype: The germline gene is not matched at one end of the junction; a read error may be the cause. The gene calls are TRBV30 and TRBJ2-3; 11 bases are a match to TRBD2. In germline, CDR1 is GTSNPN, CDR2 SVGIG (reference sequence). CDR3 length: 17 amino acids. This chain's CDR3 is CAWSPPGLAASTDTQCF. DNA of the CDR3: TGTGCCTGGAGTCCCCCGGGACTAGCGGCTTCCACAGATACGCAGTGTTTT.

The rearrangement joins TRBV27 to TRBJ2-5; D is unclear. Trimming took 6 bases from V and 2 from J, leaving 13 bases between them. This CDR3 is built from 14 residues. Per the germline V gene, CDR1 is MNHEY and CDR2 is SMNVEV (reference sequence). CDR3 nucleotide sequence: TGTGCCAGCAGGACCTTAAATTTACAAGAGACCCAGTACTTC. Translation: CASRTLNLQETQYF.

This clonotype was observed at least ten times. The V gene is TRBV29-1, the J gene TRBJ2-5; D is undetermined. Germline V gives CDR1 SQVTM, CDR2 ANQGSEA. V was pared by 3 bases and J by 3 bases, with 14 bases between. This CDR3 is built from 14 residues. This chain's CDR3 is CSVDLSGFEETQYF. The CDR3 coding sequence is TGCAGCGTTGATTTATCCGGGTTTGAAGAGACCCAGTACTTC.

This clonotype was counted a few times. A much larger clone sits a single nucleotide away, making a read error possible. The CDR3 does not close with the conserved phenylalanine or tryptophan, likely indicating a read error. The chain couples TRBV12-3 or TRBV12-4 to TRBJ1-1; D gene unclear. V lost 2 bases, J lost 1 base, and 2 bases lay in between. The CDR3 is 12 residues long. CDR3 in amino acids: CASSLSNTEAFS. CDR3 nucleotides: TGTGCCAGCAGTTTATCGAACACTGAAGCTTTCTCT.

The table lists this clonotype with many counts. The gene calls are TRBV12-3 or TRBV12-4 and TRBJ2-3; perhaps D is TRBD1 or TRBD2 (5 bases each). The CDR3 has 15 amino acids. Trimming shortened V by 6 bases and J by 0 bases, and 13 bases separated the two germline ends. The CDR3 DNA follows: TGTGCCAGCAGAAACGGGGCCGGTAGCACAGATACGCAGTATTTT. Translated: CASRNGAGSTDTQYF.

This clonotype was detected a few times. The genes are TRBV19 and TRBJ1-2; D unresolved. The CDR3 has 12 amino acids. Between the trimmed V and J ends, which lost 0 bases and 5 bases, there was a span of 4 bases. The germline gives CDR1 LNHDA, CDR2 SQIVND (reference sequence). CDR3: CASSIDNYGYTF. The CDR3 nucleotides read TGTGCCAGTAGTATAGATAATTATGGCTACACCTTC.

Concerning this clonotype: This clone may be a read error of a much larger clone one base away. The CDR3 end shows no conserved phenylalanine or tryptophan, and so a read error is likely. V is TRBV28 and J is TRBJ2-5; D might be TRBD1 (5 bases). This CDR3 spans 15 amino acids. Germline V lookup: CDR1 MDHEN, CDR2 SYDVKM. Between the trimmed V and J ends, which lost 3 bases and 0 bases, there was a span of 11 bases. CDR3: CASSFLGPDQETQYC. CDR3 nucleotides: TGTGCCAGCAGTTTTTTGGGGCCTGACCAAGAGACCCAGTACTGC.

Many counts were recorded for this clonotype. This chain joins TRBV20-1 and TRBJ2-7; 7 nucleotides line up with TRBD2. With V trimmed by 5 bases and J by 0 bases, 10 bases remained unmatched. The CDR3 has 15 residues. Germline V gives CDR1 DFQATT, CDR2 SNEGSKA (reference sequence). CDR3 in DNA: TGCAGTGCTCGGGAAGTGGGGAGGGCCTCCTACGAGCAGTACTTC. This translates into CSAREVGRASYEQYF.

This clonotype was observed a handful of times. V is TRBV7-9 and J is TRBJ2-7, with 11 bases matching TRBD2. Unmatched junction bases numbered 10, after V lost 5 bases and J lost 7 bases. The germline V gene encodes CDR1 SEHNR and CDR2 FQNEAQ (reference sequence). The CDR3 is made up of 15 amino acids. The CDR3: CASSLTGTSGVEQYF. DNA for the CDR3: TGTGCCAGCAGCCTAACCGGGACTAGCGGAGTGGAGCAGTACTTC.

The gene calls are TRBV4-1 and TRBJ1-6; 10 nucleotides match TRBD1. The CDR3 length is 15 residues. The ends lost 2 bases at V and 7 bases at J; junction bases unmatched: 2. Germline loops: CDR1 MGHRA, CDR2 YSYEKL. The CDR3 here is CASSQLGQGNSPLHF. The CDR3 region has the DNA TGCGCCAGCAGCCAACTGGGACAGGGGAATTCACCCCTCCACTTT.

A remark on this clonotype: A much bigger clone sits one base away, suggesting this may be a read error. The V and J genes are TRBV5-1 and TRBJ2-1; 7 bases line up with TRBD2. The germline V gene encodes CDR1 SGHRS and CDR2 YFSETQ. After removal of 4 bases from V and 6 bases from J, the junction contained 13 bases not matched to a gene. This CDR3 has 16 residues. CDR3 sequence: CASSPGLVGISNEQFF. The CDR3 DNA reads TGCGCCAGCAGCCCTGGACTAGTGGGCATTTCCAATGAGCAGTTCTTC. The full variable domain, in which reference TRBV5-1 and TRBJ2-1 provide the parts outside the CDR3, is KAGVTQTPRYLIKTRGQQVTLSCSPISGHRSVSWYQQTPGQGLQFLFEYFSETQRNKGNFPGRFSGRQFSNSRSEMNVSTLELGDSALYLCASSPGLVGISNEQFFGPGTRLTVL.

The sample holds many counts of this clonotype. This chain uses TRBV2 with TRBJ2-7; D gene unclear. Looked up from germline, CDR1 is SNHLY and CDR2 is FYNNEI. Between the trimmed V and J ends, which lost 3 bases and 2 bases, there was a span of 8 bases. CDR3 length equals 13 residues. The CDR3 reads CASSESVPYEQYF. CDR3 in DNA: TGTGCCAGCAGTGAGTCTGTCCCCTACGAGCAGTACTTC.